This TCR beta chain was sequenced during a study of regulatory T cells in long-lasting Graves disease. V dropped 7 bases and J dropped 8; count of bases not matched to a gene: 12. The CDR3 covers 14 residues. Germline V lookup: CDR1 MNHEY, CDR2 SMNVEV (reference sequence). Both iRepertoire HTBI primers and Arm-PCR of CDR3 regions were used to build the TCR beta libraries. Via MiXCR, TCRdb re-called the multiplex PCR reads, giving one row per CDR3 protein. This sample yields around 320,000 distinct CDR3 sequences, of which around 15% are seen a single time; roughly 29% belongs to the top ten. Time point given: newly diagnosed GD, antithyroid drugs for less than 3 months. There was RNA extracted from PBMCs, and the TCR library was made from it. The same data also contributed to another study, on T cells in Graves' hyperthyroidism and ophthalmopathy.

The receptor comes from a man aged 35 to 55 with Graves disease. This chain uses TRBV27 with TRBJ2-3, with 7 bases lining up with TRBD2. Sequenced material: peripheral blood mononuclear cells (PBMCs), taken at new diagnosis, from a patient treated with antithyroid drugs. In DNA form, the CDR3 reads TGTGCCAGCATCTCAAGGCGGGGGAGCGGTACGCAGTATTTT. As protein: CASISRRGSGTQYF.